This TCR beta chain derives from a study of T cell changes during pregnancy in multiple sclerosis. Trimming pared 2 bases from V and 1 base from J, leaving 11 bases between. Germline CDR1 reads PRHDT; CDR2 reads FYEKMQ (reference sequence). The CDR3 contains 16 residues. Here immunoSEQ multiplex PCR was the method, and the copy in TCRdb shows in-frame clones only, minus some. The table has about 93,000 clones, roughly 92% seen once. The receptor's source is a female donor with multiple sclerosis, enrolled in a pregnancy study. V usage is TRBV13 and J usage is TRBJ2-2, with a possible D match to TRBD1 (7 bases). The sequencing here drew on peripheral blood, taken after pregnancy. CDR3 region: CASSLFQGGNTGELFF. The CDR3 nucleotides read TGTGCCAGCAGCTTATTCCAGGGGGGGAACACCGGGGAGCTGTTTTTT.